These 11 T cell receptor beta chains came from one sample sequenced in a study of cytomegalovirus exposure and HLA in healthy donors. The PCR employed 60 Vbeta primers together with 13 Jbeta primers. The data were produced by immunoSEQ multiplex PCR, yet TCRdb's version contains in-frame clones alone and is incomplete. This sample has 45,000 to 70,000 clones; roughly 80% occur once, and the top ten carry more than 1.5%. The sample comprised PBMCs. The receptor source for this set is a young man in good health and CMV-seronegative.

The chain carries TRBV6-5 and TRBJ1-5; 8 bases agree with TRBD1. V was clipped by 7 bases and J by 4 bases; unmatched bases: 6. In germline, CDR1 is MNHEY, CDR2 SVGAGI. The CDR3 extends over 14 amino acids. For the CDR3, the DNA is TGTGCCAGCAAAGGGCAGGGGGCAAATCAGCCCCAGCATTTT. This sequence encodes CASKGQGANQPQHF.

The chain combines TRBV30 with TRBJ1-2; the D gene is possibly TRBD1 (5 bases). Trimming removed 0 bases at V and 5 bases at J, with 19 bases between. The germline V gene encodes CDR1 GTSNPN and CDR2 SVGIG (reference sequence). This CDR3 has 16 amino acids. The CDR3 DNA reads TGTGCCTGGAGTGTATTATTGGGCAGGGCTGGATATGGCTACACCTTC. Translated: CAWSVLLGRAGYGYTF.

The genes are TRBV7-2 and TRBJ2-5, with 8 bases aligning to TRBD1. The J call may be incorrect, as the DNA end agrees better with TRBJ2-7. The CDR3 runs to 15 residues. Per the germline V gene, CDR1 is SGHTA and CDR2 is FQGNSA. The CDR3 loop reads CASSLAGGSVYEQYF. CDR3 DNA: TGTGCCAGCAGCTTGGCAGGGGGCTCTGTCTACGAGCAGTACTTC.

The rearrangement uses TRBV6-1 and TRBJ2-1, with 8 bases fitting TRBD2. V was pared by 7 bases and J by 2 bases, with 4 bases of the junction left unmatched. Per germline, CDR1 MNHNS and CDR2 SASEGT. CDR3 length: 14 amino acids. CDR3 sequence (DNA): TGTGCCAGCAACCCGGGGGGGGCCTACAATGAGCAGTTCTTC. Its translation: CASNPGGAYNEQFF.

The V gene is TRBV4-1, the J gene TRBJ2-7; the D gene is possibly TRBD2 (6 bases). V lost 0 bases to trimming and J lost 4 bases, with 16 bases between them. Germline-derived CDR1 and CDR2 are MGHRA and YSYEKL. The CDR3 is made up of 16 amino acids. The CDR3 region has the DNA TGCGCCAGCAGCCAAGATCTAGCGTTTGGGGGATACGAGCAGTACTTC. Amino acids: CASSQDLAFGGYEQYF.

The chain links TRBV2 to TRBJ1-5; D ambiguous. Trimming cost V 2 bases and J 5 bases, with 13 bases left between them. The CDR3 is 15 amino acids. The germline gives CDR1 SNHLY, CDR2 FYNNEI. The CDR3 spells CASSEWQVLDQPQHF. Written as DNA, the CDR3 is TGTGCCAGCAGTGAATGGCAGGTGTTGGATCAGCCCCAGCATTTT. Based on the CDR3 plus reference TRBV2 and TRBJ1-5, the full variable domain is EPEVTQTPSHQVTQMGQEVILRCVPISNHLYFYWYRQILGQKVEFLVSFYNNEISEKSEIFDDQFSVERPDGSNFTLKIRSTKLEDSAMYFCASSEWQVLDQPQHFGDGTRLSIL.

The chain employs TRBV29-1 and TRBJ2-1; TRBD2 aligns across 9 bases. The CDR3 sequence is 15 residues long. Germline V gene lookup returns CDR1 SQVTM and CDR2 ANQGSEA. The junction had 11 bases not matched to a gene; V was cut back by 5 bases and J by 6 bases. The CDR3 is CSVNAGLASLNEQFF. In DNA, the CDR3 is TGCAGCGTTAACGCGGGACTAGCCTCACTCAATGAGCAGTTCTTC.

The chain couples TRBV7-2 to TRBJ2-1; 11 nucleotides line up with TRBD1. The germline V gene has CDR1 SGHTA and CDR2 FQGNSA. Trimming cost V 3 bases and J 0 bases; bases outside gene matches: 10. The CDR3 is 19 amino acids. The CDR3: CASSLGQGVRGTSYNEQFF. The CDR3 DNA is TGTGCCAGCAGCTTGGGACAGGGGGTGAGGGGTACCTCCTACAATGAGCAGTTCTTC. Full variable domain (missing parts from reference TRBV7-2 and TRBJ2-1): GAGVSQSPSNKVTEKGKDVELRCDPISGHTALYWYRQSLGQGLEFLIYFQGNSAPDKSGLPSDRFSAERTGGSVSTLTIQRTQQEDSAVYLCASSLGQGVRGTSYNEQFFGPGTRLTVL.

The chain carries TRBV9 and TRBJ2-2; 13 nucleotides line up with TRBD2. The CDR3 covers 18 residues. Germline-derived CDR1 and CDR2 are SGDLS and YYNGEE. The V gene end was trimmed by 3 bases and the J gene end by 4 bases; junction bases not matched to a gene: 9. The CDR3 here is CASSALPGLAGTTGELFF. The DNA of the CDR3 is TGTGCCAGCAGCGCATTACCGGGACTAGCGGGAACCACCGGGGAGCTGTTTTTT.

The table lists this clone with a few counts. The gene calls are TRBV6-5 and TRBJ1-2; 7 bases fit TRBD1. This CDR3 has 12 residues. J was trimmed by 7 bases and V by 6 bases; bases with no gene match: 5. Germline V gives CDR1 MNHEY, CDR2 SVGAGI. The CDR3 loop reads CASSQGGSGYTF. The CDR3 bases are TGTGCCAGCAGCCAAGGGGGCAGTGGCTACACCTTC.

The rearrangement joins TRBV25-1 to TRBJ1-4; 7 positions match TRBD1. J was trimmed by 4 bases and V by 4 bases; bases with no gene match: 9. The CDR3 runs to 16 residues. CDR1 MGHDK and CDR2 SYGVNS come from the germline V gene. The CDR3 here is CASSAGWGQINEKLFF. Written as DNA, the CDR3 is TGTGCCAGCAGTGCGGGCTGGGGACAGATTAATGAAAAACTGTTTTTT.